The clone carrying this T cell receptor beta chain has more than one count but fewer than ten. These data originate in a study of cytomegalovirus exposure and HLA in healthy donors. The primer mix had 60 Vbeta and 13 Jbeta primers. Data came from immunoSEQ multiplex PCR; TCRdb stores just in-frame clones and leaves some out. Of some 180,000 clones listed, roughly 76% are singletons. This CDR3 has 15 residues. Germline-derived CDR1 and CDR2 are SEHNR and FQNEAQ (reference sequence). Trimming stripped 3 bases from V and 0 bases from J, with 8 bases between. The V gene is TRBV7-9, the J gene TRBJ2-2, with D unresolved. This TCR derives from a male donor in good health and CMV-seronegative. Specimen: PBMCs. CDR3 residues: CASSFRGANTGELFF. DNA for the CDR3: TGTGCCAGCAGCTTTAGAGGAGCGAACACCGGGGAGCTGTTTTTT.